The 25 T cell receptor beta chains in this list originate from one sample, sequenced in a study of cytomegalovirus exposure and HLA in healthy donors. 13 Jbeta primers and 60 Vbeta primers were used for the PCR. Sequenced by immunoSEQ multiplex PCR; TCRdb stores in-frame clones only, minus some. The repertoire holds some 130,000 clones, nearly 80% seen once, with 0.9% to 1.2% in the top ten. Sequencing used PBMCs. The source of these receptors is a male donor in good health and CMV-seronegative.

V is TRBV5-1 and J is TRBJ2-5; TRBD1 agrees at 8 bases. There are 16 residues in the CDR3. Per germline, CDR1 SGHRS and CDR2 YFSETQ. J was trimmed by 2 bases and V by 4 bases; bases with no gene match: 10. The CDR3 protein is CASSRGQGRGQETQYF. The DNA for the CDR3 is TGCGCCAGCAGCCGTGGACAGGGTCGGGGGCAAGAGACCCAGTACTTC.

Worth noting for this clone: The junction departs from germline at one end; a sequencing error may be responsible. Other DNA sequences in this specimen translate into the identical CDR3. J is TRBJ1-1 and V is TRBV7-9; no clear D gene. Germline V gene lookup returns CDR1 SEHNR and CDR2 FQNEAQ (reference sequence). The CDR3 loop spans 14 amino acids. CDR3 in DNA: TGTGCCAGCAATAGTCCAAACGGTGTCACTGAAGCCTTCTTT. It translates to CASNSPNGVTEAFF.

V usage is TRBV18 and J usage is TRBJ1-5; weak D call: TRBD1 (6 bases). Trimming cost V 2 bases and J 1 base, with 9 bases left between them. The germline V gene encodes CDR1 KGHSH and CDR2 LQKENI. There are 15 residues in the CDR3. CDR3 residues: CASSPTGSSNQPQHF. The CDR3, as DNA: TGTGCCAGCTCACCAACAGGGTCGAGCAATCAGCCCCAGCATTTT.

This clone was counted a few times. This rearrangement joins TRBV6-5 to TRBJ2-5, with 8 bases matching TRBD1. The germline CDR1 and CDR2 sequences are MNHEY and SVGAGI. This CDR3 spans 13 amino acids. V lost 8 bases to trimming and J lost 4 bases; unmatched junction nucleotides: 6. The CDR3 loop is CASATGGRETQYF. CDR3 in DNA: TGTGCCAGCGCAACAGGGGGGCGAGAGACCCAGTACTTC.

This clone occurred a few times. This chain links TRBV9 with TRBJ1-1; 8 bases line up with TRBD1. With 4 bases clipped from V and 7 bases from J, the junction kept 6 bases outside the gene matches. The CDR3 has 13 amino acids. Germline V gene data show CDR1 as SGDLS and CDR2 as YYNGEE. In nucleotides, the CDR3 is TGTGCCAGCAGCTCAGGACAGGGTGGTGAAGCTTTCTTT. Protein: CASSSGQGGEAFF.

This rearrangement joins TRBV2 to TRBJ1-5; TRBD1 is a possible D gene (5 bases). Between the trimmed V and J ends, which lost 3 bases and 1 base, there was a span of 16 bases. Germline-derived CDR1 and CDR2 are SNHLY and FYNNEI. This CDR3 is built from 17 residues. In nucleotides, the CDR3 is TGTGCCAGCAGTGAGGGTGGCAGGGCAAGAAGCAATCAGCCCCAGCATTTT. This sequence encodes CASSEGGRARSNQPQHF.

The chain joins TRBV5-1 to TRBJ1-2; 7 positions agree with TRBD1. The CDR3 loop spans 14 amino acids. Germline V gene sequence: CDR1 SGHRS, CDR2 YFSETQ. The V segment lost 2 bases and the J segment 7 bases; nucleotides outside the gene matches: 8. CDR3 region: CASSFQGDDSGYTF. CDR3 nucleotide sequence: TGCGCCAGCAGCTTTCAGGGGGACGACTCTGGCTACACCTTC.

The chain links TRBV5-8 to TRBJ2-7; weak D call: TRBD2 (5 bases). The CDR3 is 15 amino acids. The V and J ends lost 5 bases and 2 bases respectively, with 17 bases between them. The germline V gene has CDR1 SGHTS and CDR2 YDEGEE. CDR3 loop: CASSWQGGVPYEQYF. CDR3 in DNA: TGTGCCAGCAGTTGGCAAGGAGGAGTCCCCTACGAGCAGTACTTC.

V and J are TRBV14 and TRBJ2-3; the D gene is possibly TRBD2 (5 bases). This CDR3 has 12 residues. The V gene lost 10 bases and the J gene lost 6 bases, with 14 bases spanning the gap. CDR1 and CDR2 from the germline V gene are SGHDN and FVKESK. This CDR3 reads CATAQSGDTQYF. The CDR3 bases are TGTGCCACCGCACAATCGGGGGATACGCAGTATTTT.

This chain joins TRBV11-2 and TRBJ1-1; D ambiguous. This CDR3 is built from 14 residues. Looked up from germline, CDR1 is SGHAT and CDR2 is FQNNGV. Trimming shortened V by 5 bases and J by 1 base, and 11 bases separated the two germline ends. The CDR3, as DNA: TGTGCCAGCAGCCCAACAGAACCGAACACTGAAGCTTTCTTT. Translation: CASSPTEPNTEAFF. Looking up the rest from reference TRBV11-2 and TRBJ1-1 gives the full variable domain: EAGVAQSPRYKIIEKRQSVAFWCNPISGHATLYWYQQILGQGPKLLIQFQNNGVVDDSQLPKDRFSAERLKGVDSTLKIQPAKLEDSAVYLCASSPTEPNTEAFFGQGTRLTVV.

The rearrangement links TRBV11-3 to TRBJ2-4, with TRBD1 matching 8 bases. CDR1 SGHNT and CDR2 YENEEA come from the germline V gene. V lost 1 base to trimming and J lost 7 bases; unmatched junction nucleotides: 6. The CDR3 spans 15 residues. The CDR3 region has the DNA TGTGCCAGCAGCTTAGGGTCAGGGGGCTCGAACATTCAGTACTTC. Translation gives CASSLGSGGSNIQYF.

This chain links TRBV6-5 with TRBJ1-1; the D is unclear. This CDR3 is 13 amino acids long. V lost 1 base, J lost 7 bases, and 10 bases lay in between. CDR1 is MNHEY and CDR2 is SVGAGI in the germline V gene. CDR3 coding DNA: TGTGCCAGCAGTTACTTCGAGCATGGTGAAGCTTTCTTT. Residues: CASSYFEHGEAFF.

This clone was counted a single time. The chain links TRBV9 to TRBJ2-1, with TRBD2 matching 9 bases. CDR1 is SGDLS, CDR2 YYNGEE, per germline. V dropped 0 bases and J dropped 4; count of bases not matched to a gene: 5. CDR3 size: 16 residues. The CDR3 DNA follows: TGTGCCAGCAGCGTAGGGCTAGCGGGGAGTTACAATGAGCAGTTCTTC. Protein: CASSVGLAGSYNEQFF.

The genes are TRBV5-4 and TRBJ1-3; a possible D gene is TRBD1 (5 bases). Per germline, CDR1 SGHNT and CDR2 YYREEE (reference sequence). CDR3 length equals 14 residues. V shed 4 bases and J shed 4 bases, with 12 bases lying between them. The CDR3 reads CASSGAIEGNTIYF. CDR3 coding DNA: TGTGCCAGCAGCGGGGCGATAGAGGGAAACACCATATATTTT.

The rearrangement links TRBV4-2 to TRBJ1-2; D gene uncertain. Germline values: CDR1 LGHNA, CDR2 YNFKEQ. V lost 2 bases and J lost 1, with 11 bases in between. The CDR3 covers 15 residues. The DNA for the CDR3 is TGTGCCAGCAGCCAAAAGGACTCCCTTAACTATGGCTACACCTTC. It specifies CASSQKDSLNYGYTF.

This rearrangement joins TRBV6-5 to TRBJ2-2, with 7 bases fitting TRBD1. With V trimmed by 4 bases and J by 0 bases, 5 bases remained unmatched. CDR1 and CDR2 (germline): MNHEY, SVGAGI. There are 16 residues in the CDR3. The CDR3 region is CASSSHRGTNTGELFF. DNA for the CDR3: TGTGCCAGCAGTTCACACAGGGGCACGAACACCGGGGAGCTGTTTTTT.

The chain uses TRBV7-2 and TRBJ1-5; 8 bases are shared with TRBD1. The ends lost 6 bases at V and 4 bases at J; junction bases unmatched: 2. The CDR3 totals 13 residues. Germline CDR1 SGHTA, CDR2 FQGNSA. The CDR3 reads CASRRTGNQPQHF. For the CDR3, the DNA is TGTGCCAGCAGGCGGACAGGGAATCAGCCCCAGCATTTT.

DNA for the CDR3: TGTGCCAGCAGCTTCGGCGGGAACACTGAAGCTTTCTTT. It specifies CASSFGGNTEAFF. The chain recombines TRBV11-2 with TRBJ1-1; no firm D call. The CDR3 is 13 amino acids. V was cut by 3 bases and J by 1 base, with 6 bases left in between. From germline, CDR1 is SGHAT and CDR2 FQNNGV.

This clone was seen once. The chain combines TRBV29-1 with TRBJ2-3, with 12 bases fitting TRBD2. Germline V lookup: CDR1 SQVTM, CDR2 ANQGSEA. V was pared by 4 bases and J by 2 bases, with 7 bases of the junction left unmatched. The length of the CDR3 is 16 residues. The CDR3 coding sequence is TGCAGCGTTGGGGGGACTAGCGGGCGCCACACAGATACGCAGTATTTT. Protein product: CSVGGTSGRHTDTQYF.

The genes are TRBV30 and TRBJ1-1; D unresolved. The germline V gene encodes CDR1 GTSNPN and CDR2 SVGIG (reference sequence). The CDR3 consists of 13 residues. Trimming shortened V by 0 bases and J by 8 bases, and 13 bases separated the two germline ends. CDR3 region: CAWSVPAGLEAFF. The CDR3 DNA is TGTGCCTGGAGTGTACCCGCGGGATTAGAAGCTTTCTTT.

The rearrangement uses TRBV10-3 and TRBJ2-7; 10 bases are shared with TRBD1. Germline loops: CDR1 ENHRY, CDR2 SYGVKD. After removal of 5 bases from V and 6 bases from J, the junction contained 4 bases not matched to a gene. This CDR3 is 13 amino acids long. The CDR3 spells CAISSGTGAEQYF. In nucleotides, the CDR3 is TGTGCCATCAGTTCCGGGACAGGGGCCGAGCAGTACTTC.

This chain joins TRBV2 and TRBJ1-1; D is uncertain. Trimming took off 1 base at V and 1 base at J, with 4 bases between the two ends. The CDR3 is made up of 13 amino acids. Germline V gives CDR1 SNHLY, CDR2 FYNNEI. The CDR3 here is CASSEDQNTEAFF. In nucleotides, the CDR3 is TGTGCCAGCAGTGAAGATCAGAACACTGAAGCTTTCTTT.

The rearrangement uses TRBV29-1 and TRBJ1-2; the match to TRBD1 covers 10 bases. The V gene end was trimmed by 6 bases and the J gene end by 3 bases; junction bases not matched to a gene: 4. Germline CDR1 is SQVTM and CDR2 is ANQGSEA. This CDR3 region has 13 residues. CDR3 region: CSVDRGRDYGYTF. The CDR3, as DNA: TGCAGCGTCGACAGGGGGCGCGACTATGGCTACACCTTC. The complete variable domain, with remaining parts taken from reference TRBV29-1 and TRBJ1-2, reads SAVISQKPSRDICQRGTSLTIQCQVDSQVTMMFWYRQQPGQSLTLIATANQGSEATYESGFVIDKFPISRPNLTFSTLTVSNMSPEDSSIYLCSVDRGRDYGYTFGSGTRLTVV.

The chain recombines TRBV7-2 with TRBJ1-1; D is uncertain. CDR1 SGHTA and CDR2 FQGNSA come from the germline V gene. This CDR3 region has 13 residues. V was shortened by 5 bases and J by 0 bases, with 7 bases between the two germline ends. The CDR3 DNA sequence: TGTGCCAGCAGCACACAAATGAACACTGAAGCTTTCTTT. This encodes CASSTQMNTEAFF.

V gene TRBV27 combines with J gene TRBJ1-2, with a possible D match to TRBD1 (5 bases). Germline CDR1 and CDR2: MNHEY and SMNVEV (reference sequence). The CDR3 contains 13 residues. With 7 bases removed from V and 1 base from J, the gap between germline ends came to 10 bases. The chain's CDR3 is CASKLTVNYGYTF. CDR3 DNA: TGTGCCAGCAAACTGACAGTTAACTATGGCTACACCTTC.